Sequencing of this TCR beta chain was carried out in a study of blood T cell repertoires in COVID-19. Study details: There were acute and convalescent COVID-19 samples, and they came from the United States, Italy and Spain. Sample material is recorded as cDNA or gDNA derived from T cells, B-cell-depleted T cells, or PBMCs.

The J segment lost 4 bases and the V segment lost 3 bases, leaving 5 bases of the junction unmatched. Per the germline V gene, CDR1 is SGHRS and CDR2 is YFSETQ. This CDR3 comprises 14 residues. About this clone: Other DNA sequences of this sample code for an identical CDR3.

How the authors handled the data: Reference gene primer amplification gave nucleated cell count estimates. Produced via immunoSEQ multiplex PCR; TCRdb's table is partial and in-frame only. The DNA was the basis for D and trimming; V, J and clone size are from that table. The sample records fewer than 250,000 clones, approximately 83% being singletons. The sequencing input was peripheral blood. The genes are TRBV5-1 and TRBJ1-1; TRBD1 agrees at 8 bases. The clonotype was recovered from a woman aged 45-59 years with acute or convalescent COVID-19. CDR3 in amino acids: CASSSGQGGTEAFF. The DNA of the CDR3 is TGCGCCAGCAGCTCCGGACAGGGAGGCACTGAAGCTTTCTTT.